This record concerns one TCR beta chain sequence. This sample stems from a study of T cell changes during pregnancy in multiple sclerosis. The protocol was immunoSEQ multiplex PCR, while the TCRdb copy is restricted to in-frame clones and leaves out a portion. This sample has 25,000 to 35,000 clones; 90% occur once, and the top ten carry around 0.4%. CDR3 size: 12 residues. The germline V gene encodes CDR1 SQVTM and CDR2 ANQGSEA. Trimming at V came to 7 bases and at J to 2 bases, leaving 2 bases not matched to a gene. Specimen: CD4+ T cells from peripheral blood mononuclear cells, collected in the second trimester of pregnancy. V is TRBV29-1 and J is TRBJ2-7; 10 nucleotides agree with TRBD1. The clonotype comes from a female donor in good health, enrolled as a control in a pregnancy study. The CDR3 DNA follows: TGCAGCGCGGGACAGGGGACCTACGAGCAGTACTTC. It yields the protein CSAGQGTYEQYF.